This TCR beta chain was retrieved from a study of blood T cell repertoires in COVID-19. Study context: The samples span acute and convalescent COVID-19 from the United States, Italy and Spain.

Assay: immunoSEQ multiplex PCR; the TCRdb copy retains only in-frame clones and omits some. The sample carries hundreds of thousands of clones, around nine tenths recorded once. The sequencing sample was made of PBMCs or T cells enriched from blood (not recorded which). The source of this sequence is a woman aged 40-49 years who had recovered from COVID-19.

The CDR3 DNA is TGCGCCAGCAGCTTAGACAGGGGAGACACCGGGGAGCTGTTTTTT. It is translated as CASSLDRGDTGELFF. The V and J genes are TRBV5-1 and TRBJ2-2; TRBD1 matches 8 bases. V dropped 2 bases and J dropped 3; count of bases not matched to a gene: 3. Germline loops: CDR1 SGHRS, CDR2 YFSETQ. The CDR3 totals 15 residues.